This T cell receptor (beta chain) derives from a study of T-cell memory formation after mild COVID-19. The wider study: Clusters were largely donor specific.

TCRdb passed the 5' RACE reads through MiXCR, listing each CDR3 protein once. The data hold around 250,000 distinct CDR3 sequences, with around 16% observed a single time. The CDR3 loop spans 13 amino acids. V was trimmed by 5 bases and J by 3 bases, leaving 9 bases between them. Germline assignment: CDR1 SGHTA and CDR2 FQGNSA. The chain links TRBV7-2 to TRBJ2-3; D is uncertain. Sequenced input: PBMCs or a T cell subset sorted from them (not recorded which). The clonotype was recovered from a man aged 18 to 35 who had mild COVID-19 (a few samples of this study predate the infection). Cell type and time point are not known. CDR3 DNA: TGTGCCAGCAGCATCGAGCGAACAGATACGCAGTATTTT. Translated: CASSIERTDTQYF.